This T cell receptor (beta chain) was found in a study of blood T cell repertoires in COVID-19. This table comes from immunoSEQ multiplex PCR, and its TCRdb copy is limited to in-frame clones, with some not included. Among 350,000 to 400,000 clones listed, 80% to 90% were seen once. The sample consisted of peripheral blood. The TCR originated in a woman in her sixties with COVID-19, enrolled during active disease.

DNA of the CDR3: TGTGCCAGCAGGGACAGGGGGCGGCCTGAAGCTTTCTTT. This translates into CASRDRGRPEAFF. The chain links TRBV6-5 to TRBJ1-1, with TRBD1 matching over 11 bases. The CDR3 totals 13 residues. CDR1 is MNHEY and CDR2 is SVGAGI in the germline V gene. V gave up 6 bases and J gave up 6 bases; unmatched junction bases: 3.